The next 30 T cell receptor beta chains were all read from a single sample in a study of T cell repertoires in cytomegalovirus infection. Antigens for these TCRs are unknown. TCRdb processed the reads anew with MiXCR; each CDR3 protein has one entry. The repertoire has around 540,000 distinct CDR3 sequences, 30% to 35% of them found once; the top ten carry about a sixth. The sample in question was cultured PBMCs, obtained from culture after CMV antigen stimulation. The receptors originated from a human donor in good health (CMV status not recorded). Some clones in this sample may be carry-over from other donors' samples.

The V gene is TRBV5-4, the J gene TRBJ2-5; D is perhaps TRBD2 (6 bases). CDR3 length: 16 residues. Germline values: CDR1 SGHNT, CDR2 YYREEE (reference sequence). V lost 1 base, J lost 4 bases, and 17 bases lay in between. CDR3 region: CASSLWAGTRGETQYF. The CDR3 DNA follows: TGTGCCAGCAGCTTGTGGGCAGGAACGCGGGGAGAGACCCAGTACTTC.

The chain has TRBV7-2 and TRBJ2-1; either TRBD1 or TRBD2 may fit D (5 bases each). The ends were cut back, 4 bases at V and 3 bases at J, with 13 bases in the middle. CDR3 size: 15 residues. The germline V gene has CDR1 SGHTA and CDR2 FQGNSA. CDR3 region: CASSSTRDRYNEQFF. CDR3 bases: TGTGCCAGCAGCTCCACCCGGGACCGCTACAATGAGCAGTTCTTC.

This chain uses TRBV6-2 or TRBV6-3 with TRBJ1-5; TRBD1 matches 7 bases. After removal of 8 bases from V and 2 bases from J, the junction contained 6 bases not matched to a gene. The length of the CDR3 is 14 residues. Germline values: CDR1 MNHEY, CDR2 SVGEGT. The chain's CDR3 is CASGQAQRNQPQHF. In DNA, the CDR3 is TGTGCCAGCGGACAGGCGCAGCGCAATCAGCCCCAGCATTTT.

V gene TRBV19 combines with J gene TRBJ1-3, with D possibly TRBD1 on 6 matching bases. Trimming removed 6 bases from V and 5 bases from J, with 8 bases in between. Germline V gives CDR1 LNHDA, CDR2 SQIVND (reference sequence). The CDR3 has 12 amino acids. This CDR3 reads CASRQGRNTIYF. The CDR3 nucleotides read TGTGCCAGTAGACAGGGCAGAAACACCATATATTTT.

This clonotype was seen more than once but under ten times. V and J are TRBV6-1 and TRBJ1-6; D is perhaps TRBD1 (5 bases). V lost 7 bases and J 5 bases, leaving 9 bases between the germline ends. This CDR3 comprises 13 residues. CDR1 is MNHNS and CDR2 is SASEGT in the germline V gene. CDR3 sequence reads: CASMRGHNSPLHF. The DNA of the CDR3 is TGTGCCAGCATGAGGGGTCATAATTCACCCCTCCACTTT.

This clonotype was detected a few times. The gene calls are TRBV4-3 and TRBJ1-1; possible D gene TRBD1, 5 bases. V was pared by 6 bases and J by 5 bases, with 16 bases between. The germline V gene encodes CDR1 LGHNA and CDR2 YSLEER. This CDR3 has 14 amino acids. The CDR3 DNA reads TGCGCCAGCAGGCTGACTCGGGGGGAGACTGAAGCTTTCTTT. Amino acids: CASRLTRGETEAFF.

The chain combines TRBV7-6 with TRBJ2-3; D is possibly TRBD1 or TRBD2 (6 bases each). Trimming shortened V by 8 bases and J by 3 bases, and 18 bases separated the two germline ends. The CDR3 has 15 residues. Germline V gene data show CDR1 as SGHVS and CDR2 as FNYEAQ. The CDR3 loop is CASDFSGGLTDTQYF. The DNA for the CDR3 is TGTGCCAGCGATTTCTCTGGGGGGCTAACAGATACGCAGTATTTT.

The chain has TRBV24-1 and TRBJ2-5; 12 bases fit TRBD2. V lost 2 bases, J lost 5 bases, and 8 bases stayed unmatched. The length of the CDR3 is 17 residues. CDR1 is KGHDR, CDR2 SFDVKD, per germline. CDR3 sequence reads: CATSDSGTSGSPETQYF. CDR3 nucleotide sequence: TGTGCCACCAGTGATTCCGGGACTAGCGGGTCTCCTGAGACCCAGTACTTC.

This clonotype was counted between two and nine times. The chain joins TRBV11-3 to TRBJ2-5; 9 bases are a match to TRBD1. J gave up 5 bases and V 8 bases, and 6 bases lay outside the gene matches. The germline gives CDR1 SGHNT, CDR2 YENEEA. The CDR3 sequence is 13 residues long. The CDR3 DNA is TGTGCCAGCGGGTCTACAGGGGGCGAGACCCAGTACTTC. It encodes CASGSTGGETQYF.

This chain uses TRBV7-2 with TRBJ2-7; D perhaps matches TRBD1 (5 bases). Trimming stripped 2 bases from V and 2 bases from J, with 10 bases between. The germline CDR1 and CDR2 sequences are SGHTA and FQGNSA. The CDR3 spans 14 residues. The CDR3 nucleotides read TGTGCCAGCAGCTTAATTCAAGGGGCCTACGAGCAGTACGTC. Protein sequence: CASSLIQGAYEQYV.

The chain combines TRBV19 with TRBJ2-2; D is undetermined. Germline CDR1 LNHDA, CDR2 SQIVND (reference sequence). The CDR3 consists of 14 residues. Trimming removed 6 bases at V and 1 base at J, with 9 bases between. The CDR3 coding sequence is TGTGCCAGTAGCCCAAGTCTGAACACCGGGGAGCTGTTTTTT. This sequence encodes CASSPSLNTGELFF. Looking up the rest from reference TRBV19 and TRBJ2-2 gives the full variable domain: DGGITQSPKYLFRKEGQNVTLSCEQNLNHDAMYWYRQDPGQGLRLIYYSQIVNDFQKGDIAEGYSVSREKKESFPLTVTSAQKNPTAFYLCASSPSLNTGELFFGEGSRLTVL.

This clonotype was recorded a few times. The CDR3 bases are TGTGCCAGCAGCCCCGAAAATTTAGCGGGAGGGCAGTTCTTC. Its translation: CASSPENLAGGQFF. The J gene is TRBJ2-1, the V gene TRBV5-4; 10 bases agree with TRBD2. Trimming removed 4 bases from V and 12 bases from J; junction bases left unmatched: 10. The CDR3 runs to 14 residues. Germline V gene sequence: CDR1 SGHNT, CDR2 YYREEE (reference sequence).

The table lists this clonotype with a few counts. The rearrangement links TRBV6-1 to TRBJ1-2; TRBD1 matches at 7 bases. The CDR3 consists of 15 residues. Germline CDR1 MNHNS, CDR2 SASEGT. Trimming at V came to 6 bases and at J to 3 bases, leaving 10 bases not matched to a gene. CDR3 DNA sequence: TGTGCCAGCAGACCCATCGACAGGGAATACTATGGCTACACCTTC. Translating it yields CASRPIDREYYGYTF.

This clonotype turned up a few times. The chain employs TRBV28 and TRBJ1-5, with D tentatively TRBD1 (6 bases). The germline V gene has CDR1 MDHEN and CDR2 SYDVKM. The CDR3 totals 14 residues. V lost 5 bases to trimming and J lost 3 bases, with 11 bases between them. The chain's CDR3 is CASSMDSHNQPQHF. DNA of the CDR3: TGTGCCAGCAGTATGGACAGCCACAATCAGCCCCAGCATTTT.

In its sample, this clonotype was seen a few times. CDR3 nucleotides: TGTGCCACCAGACGGGACTGGAAACGGGACACTGAAGCTTTCTTT. It is translated as CATRRDWKRDTEAFF. J is TRBJ1-1 and V is TRBV10-3, with a tentative D call TRBD1 (5 bases). This CDR3 is 15 amino acids long. The V end was cut by 10 bases, the J end by 3 bases, with 21 bases between. Germline assignment: CDR1 ENHRY and CDR2 SYGVKD.

The chain links TRBV7-2 to TRBJ1-5; D is unresolved. This CDR3 has 16 amino acids. Per the germline V gene, CDR1 is SGHTA and CDR2 is FQGNSA. Trimming pared 1 base from V and 7 bases from J, leaving 17 bases between. In nucleotides, the CDR3 is TGTGCCAGCAGCTTAGGTGTGTCAGCCCTTAAGCAGCCCCAGCATTTT. Encoded protein: CASSLGVSALKQPQHF.

This clonotype has a handful of counts. The rearrangement links TRBV7-9 to TRBJ1-5; TRBD1 matches at 8 bases. This CDR3 has 15 amino acids. After removal of 6 bases from V and 5 bases from J, the junction contained 9 bases not matched to a gene. Germline CDR1 is SEHNR and CDR2 is FQNEAQ (reference sequence). CDR3 nucleotides: TGTGCCAGCAGTCTCGGACAGGGCGGTTATCAGCCCCAGCATTTT. This translates into CASSLGQGGYQPQHF.

The V gene is TRBV27, the J gene TRBJ1-1; D gene uncertain. This CDR3 comprises 13 residues. V lost 4 bases and J lost 1, with 7 bases in between. Germline V gene sequence: CDR1 MNHEY, CDR2 SMNVEV (reference sequence). CDR3 loop: CASSWERNTEAFF. The CDR3 DNA is TGTGCCAGCAGTTGGGAGCGGAACACTGAAGCTTTCTTT.

In its sample, this clonotype was seen a few times. The V and J genes are TRBV27 and TRBJ1-5; no reliable D call. Germline values: CDR1 MNHEY, CDR2 SMNVEV (reference sequence). Trimming removed 5 bases at V and 0 bases at J, with 14 bases between. The CDR3 covers 16 residues. The CDR3 region has the DNA TGTGCCAGCAGTCCCTCAGCCCCCTATAGCAATCAGCCCCAGCATTTT. Its translation: CASSPSAPYSNQPQHF.

This clonotype was counted between two and nine times. The chain employs TRBV20-1 and TRBJ2-5; 7 nucleotides agree with TRBD2. The CDR3 is 13 residues long. In germline, CDR1 is DFQATT, CDR2 SNEGSKA (reference sequence). Losses at the gene ends were 3 bases for V and 3 bases for J; bases not matched to a gene: 4. The CDR3 DNA follows: TGCAGTGCTAGGCGTCTAGCGGAAGAGACCCAGTACTTC. Protein: CSARRLAEETQYF.

The rearrangement joins TRBV4-2 to TRBJ2-1, with D possibly matching TRBD2 (6 bases). V lost 1 base to trimming and J lost 3 bases, with 7 bases between them. This CDR3 comprises 14 residues. Germline CDR1 and CDR2: LGHNA and YNFKEQ. CDR3 nucleotides: TGTGCCAGCAGCCAAGGCGGGATCTACAATGAGCAGTTCTTC. This translates into CASSQGGIYNEQFF.

This chain joins TRBV5-5 and TRBJ2-4; either TRBD1 or TRBD2 may fit D (7 bases each). Trimming took 6 bases from V and 9 from J, leaving 25 bases between them. This CDR3 region has 16 residues. Germline loops: CDR1 SGHKS, CDR2 YYEKEE (reference sequence). CDR3 DNA sequence: TGTGCCAGCACAGACAGGGAGGGGTATTTAGAGGGCATTCAGTACTTC. It is translated as CASTDREGYLEGIQYF.

The chain has TRBV5-1 and TRBJ1-1; no clear D gene. The CDR3 totals 15 residues. Trimming pared 2 bases from V and 4 bases from J, leaving 15 bases between. Germline V gene data show CDR1 as SGHRS and CDR2 as YFSETQ. The CDR3 bases are TGCGCCAGCAGCTTCAGCCGGGGTTATGTCACTGAAGCTTTCTTT. Residues: CASSFSRGYVTEAFF.

Written as DNA, the CDR3 is TGTGCCAGTAGTAGGGGACTAGCGGGAGAAGAGACCCAGTACTTC. Its translation: CASSRGLAGEETQYF. V and J are TRBV19 and TRBJ2-5; TRBD2 agrees at 14 bases. This CDR3 has 15 amino acids. V was pared by 4 bases and J by 3 bases, with 1 base of the junction left unmatched. Germline V gene lookup returns CDR1 LNHDA and CDR2 SQIVND (reference sequence).

The chain couples TRBV20-1 to TRBJ1-1; unclear D gene. The CDR3 length is 17 residues. V shed 1 base and J shed 1 base, with 19 bases lying between them. Germline CDR1 and CDR2: DFQATT and SNEGSKA (reference sequence). The CDR3 loop reads CSARAPGVERGNTEAFF. In DNA, the CDR3 is TGCAGTGCTAGAGCCCCCGGCGTGGAGAGAGGGAACACTGAAGCTTTCTTT.

This clonotype was found a few times. V usage is TRBV12-3 or TRBV12-4 and J usage is TRBJ2-4, with D perhaps matching TRBD1 (6 bases). The V gene lost 6 bases and the J gene lost 0 bases, with 12 bases spanning the gap. The CDR3 sequence is 15 residues long. CDR3 amino acids: CASRSDRKAKNIQYF. CDR3 bases: TGTGCCAGCAGAAGCGACAGGAAAGCCAAAAACATTCAGTACTTC.

The chain combines TRBV5-6 with TRBJ2-1; TRBD1 might be the D (6 bases). CDR3 length: 14 residues. Per germline, CDR1 SGHDT and CDR2 YYEEEE. V lost 6 bases, J lost 2 bases, and 12 bases lay in between. The CDR3 DNA reads as TGTGCCAGCAAACTCGGACAGACCTACAATGAGCAGTTCTTC. It is translated as CASKLGQTYNEQFF.

The rearrangement links TRBV6-1 to TRBJ2-7, with 9 positions matching TRBD1. Trimming removed 8 bases from V and 4 bases from J; junction bases left unmatched: 6. The CDR3 has 13 amino acids. Germline V gene data show CDR1 as MNHNS and CDR2 as SASEGT. The CDR3 spells CASGTGMLYEQYV. Here the CDR3 DNA reads TGTGCCAGCGGGACAGGGATGTTATACGAGCAGTACGTC.

This clonotype was recorded at least ten times. The CDR3 here is CASSRGGLNTEAFF. CDR3 DNA sequence: TGTGCCAGCAGCCGAGGGGGCCTGAACACTGAAGCTTTCTTT. This sequence joins TRBV7-2 and TRBJ1-1; 7 bases map to TRBD1. Germline V gene data show CDR1 as SGHTA and CDR2 as FQGNSA. The CDR3 totals 14 residues. V was clipped by 5 bases and J by 0 bases; unmatched bases: 3.

The genes are TRBV27 and TRBJ1-2; D call uncertain. Germline V gene data show CDR1 as MNHEY and CDR2 as SMNVEV (reference sequence). The CDR3 consists of 12 residues. The V end lost 3 bases, the J end lost 10 bases, and 12 bases lay between the germline ends. The CDR3 bases are TGTGCCAGCAGTTTGGGTGTCGCGGACTACACCTTC. It codes for CASSLGVADYTF.